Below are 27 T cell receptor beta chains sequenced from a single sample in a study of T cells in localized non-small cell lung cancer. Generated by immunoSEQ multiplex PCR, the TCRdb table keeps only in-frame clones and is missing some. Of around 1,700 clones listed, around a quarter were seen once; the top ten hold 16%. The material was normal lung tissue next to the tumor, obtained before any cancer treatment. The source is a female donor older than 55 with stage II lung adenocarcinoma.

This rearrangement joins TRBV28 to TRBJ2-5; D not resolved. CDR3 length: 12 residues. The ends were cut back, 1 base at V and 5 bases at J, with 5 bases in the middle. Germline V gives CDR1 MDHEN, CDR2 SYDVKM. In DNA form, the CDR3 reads TGTGCCAGCAGTTTATTATCGGAGACCCAGTACTTC. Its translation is CASSLLSETQYF.

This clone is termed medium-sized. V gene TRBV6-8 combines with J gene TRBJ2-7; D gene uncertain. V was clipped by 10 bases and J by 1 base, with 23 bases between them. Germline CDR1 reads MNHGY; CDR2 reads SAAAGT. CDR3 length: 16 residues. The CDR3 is CAIRPDDRAGSYEQYF. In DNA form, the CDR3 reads TGTGCCATCAGGCCGGATGATAGGGCAGGTTCCTACGAGCAGTACTTC.

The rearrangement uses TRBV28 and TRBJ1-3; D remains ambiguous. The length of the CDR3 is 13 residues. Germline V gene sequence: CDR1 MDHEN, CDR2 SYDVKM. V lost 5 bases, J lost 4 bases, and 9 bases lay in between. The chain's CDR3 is CASSPAQGNTIYF. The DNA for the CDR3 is TGTGCCAGCAGTCCGGCACAGGGAAACACCATATATTTT.

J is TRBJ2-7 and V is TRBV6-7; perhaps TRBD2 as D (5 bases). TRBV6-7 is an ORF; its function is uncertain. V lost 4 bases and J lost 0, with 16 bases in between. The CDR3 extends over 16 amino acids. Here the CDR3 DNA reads TGTGCCAGCAGTTCTATAAAGGACTGTTGCTCCTACGAGCAGTACTTC. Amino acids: CASSSIKDCCSYEQYF.

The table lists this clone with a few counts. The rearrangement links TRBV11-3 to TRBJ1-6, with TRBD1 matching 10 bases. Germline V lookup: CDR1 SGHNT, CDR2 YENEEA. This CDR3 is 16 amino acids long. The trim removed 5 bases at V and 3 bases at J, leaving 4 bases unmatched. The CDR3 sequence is CASSQGQGFYNSPLHF. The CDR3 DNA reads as TGTGCCAGCAGCCAGGGACAGGGGTTCTATAATTCACCCCTCCACTTT.

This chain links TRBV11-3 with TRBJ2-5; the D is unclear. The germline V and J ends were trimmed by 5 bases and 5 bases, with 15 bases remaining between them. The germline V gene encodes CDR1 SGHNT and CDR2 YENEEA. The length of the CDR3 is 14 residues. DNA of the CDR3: TGTGCCAGCAGCACAGTAGAGATTTCGGAGACCCAGTACTTC. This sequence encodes CASSTVEISETQYF.

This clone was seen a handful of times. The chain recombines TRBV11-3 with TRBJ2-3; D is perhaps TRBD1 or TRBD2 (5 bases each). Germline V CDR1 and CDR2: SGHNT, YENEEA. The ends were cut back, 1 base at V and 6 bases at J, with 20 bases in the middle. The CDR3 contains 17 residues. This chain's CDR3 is CASSLGRGGGRRDTQYF. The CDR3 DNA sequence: TGTGCCAGCAGCTTAGGAAGGGGTGGGGGAAGGAGGGATACGCAGTATTTT.

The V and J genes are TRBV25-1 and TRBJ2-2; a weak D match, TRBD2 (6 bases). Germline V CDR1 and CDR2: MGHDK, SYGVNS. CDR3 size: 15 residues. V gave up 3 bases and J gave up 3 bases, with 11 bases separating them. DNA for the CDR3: TGTGCCAGCAGTGATTGGGCGGGGCACACCGGGGAGCTGTTTTTT. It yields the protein CASSDWAGHTGELFF.

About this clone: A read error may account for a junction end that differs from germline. DNA of the CDR3: TGTGCCAGCATGTGGACAATCGAAGAGGCCCAGTACTTC. Translating gives CASMWTIEEAQYF. V gene TRBV28 combines with J gene TRBJ2-5, with a tentative D call TRBD1 (5 bases). Per the germline V gene, CDR1 is MDHEN and CDR2 is SYDVKM. This CDR3 comprises 13 residues.

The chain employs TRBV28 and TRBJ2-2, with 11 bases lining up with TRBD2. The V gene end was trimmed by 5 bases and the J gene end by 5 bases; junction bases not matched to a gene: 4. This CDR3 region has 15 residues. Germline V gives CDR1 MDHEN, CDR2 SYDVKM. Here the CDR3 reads CASSPLAGGTGELFF. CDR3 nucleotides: TGTGCCAGCAGTCCCTTAGCGGGAGGGACCGGGGAGCTGTTTTTT.

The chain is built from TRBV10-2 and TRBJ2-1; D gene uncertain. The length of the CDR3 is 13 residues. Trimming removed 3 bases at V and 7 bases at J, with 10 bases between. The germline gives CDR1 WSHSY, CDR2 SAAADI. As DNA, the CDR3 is TGCGCCAGCAGTGATTACCTCGGAAATGAGCAGTTCTTC. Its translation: CASSDYLGNEQFF.

CDR3: CASRELMGTEAFF. The DNA for the CDR3 is TGTGCCAGCAGAGAGTTGATGGGCACTGAAGCTTTCTTT. V usage is TRBV6-8 and J usage is TRBJ1-1, with no clear D. V lost 6 bases and J 4 bases, leaving 12 bases between the germline ends. CDR3 size: 13 residues. The V gene's germline CDR1 is MNHGY and CDR2 SAAAGT.

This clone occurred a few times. The CDR3: CASSPWGSSNQPQHF. The CDR3 nucleotides are TGTGCCAGTAGTCCGTGGGGATCGAGCAATCAGCCCCAGCATTTT. The rearrangement joins TRBV19 to TRBJ1-5; D gene unclear. The CDR3 consists of 15 residues. The germline CDR1 and CDR2 sequences are LNHDA and SQIVND (reference sequence). The ends were cut back, 5 bases at V and 1 base at J, with 12 bases in the middle.

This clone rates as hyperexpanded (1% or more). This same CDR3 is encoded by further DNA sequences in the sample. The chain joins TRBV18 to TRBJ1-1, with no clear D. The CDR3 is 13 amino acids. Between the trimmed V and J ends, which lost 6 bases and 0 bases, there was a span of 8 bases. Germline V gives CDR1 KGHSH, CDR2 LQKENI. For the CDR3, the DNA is TGTGCCAGCTCTCCTACAATGAACACTGAAGCTTTCTTT. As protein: CASSPTMNTEAFF. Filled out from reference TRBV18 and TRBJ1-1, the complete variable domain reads NAGVMQNPRHLVRRRGQEARLRCSPMKGHSHVYWYRQLPEEGLKFMVYLQKENIIDESGMPKERFSAEFPKEGPSILRIQQVVRGDSAAYFCASSPTMNTEAFFGQGTRLTVV.

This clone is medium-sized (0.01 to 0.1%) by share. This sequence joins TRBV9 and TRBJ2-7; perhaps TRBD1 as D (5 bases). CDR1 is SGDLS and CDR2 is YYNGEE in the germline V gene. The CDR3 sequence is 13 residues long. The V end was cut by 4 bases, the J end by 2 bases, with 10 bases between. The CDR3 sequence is CASSPQGAYEQYF. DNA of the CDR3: TGTGCCAGCAGCCCGCAGGGTGCCTACGAGCAGTACTTC.

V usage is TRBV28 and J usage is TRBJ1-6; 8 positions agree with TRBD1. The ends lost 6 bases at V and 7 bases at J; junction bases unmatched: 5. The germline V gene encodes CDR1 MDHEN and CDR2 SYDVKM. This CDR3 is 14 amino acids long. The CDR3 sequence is CASRLRTGNSPLHF. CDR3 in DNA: TGTGCCAGCAGACTAAGGACAGGGAATTCACCCCTCCACTTT.

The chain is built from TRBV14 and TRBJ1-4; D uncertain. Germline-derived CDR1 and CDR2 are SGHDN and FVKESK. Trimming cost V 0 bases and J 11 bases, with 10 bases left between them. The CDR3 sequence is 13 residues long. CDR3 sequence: CASSQDHAGKLFF. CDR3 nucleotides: TGTGCCAGCAGCCAAGATCATGCGGGGAAACTGTTTTTT.

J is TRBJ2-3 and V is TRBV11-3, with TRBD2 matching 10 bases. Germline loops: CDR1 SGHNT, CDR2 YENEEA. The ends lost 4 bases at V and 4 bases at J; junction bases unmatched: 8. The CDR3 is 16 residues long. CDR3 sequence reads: CASSSPGTSAADTQYF. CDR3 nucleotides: TGTGCCAGCAGCTCTCCCGGGACTAGCGCCGCAGATACGCAGTATTTT.

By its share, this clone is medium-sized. CDR3 region: CASSPVDLAGGPREQYF. For the CDR3, the DNA is TGTGCCAGCAGCCCTGTTGATCTAGCGGGAGGGCCGAGGGAGCAGTACTTC. The chain carries TRBV11-3 and TRBJ2-7, with 12 bases identical to TRBD2. The J segment lost 7 bases and the V segment lost 5 bases, leaving 15 bases of the junction unmatched. Germline CDR1 reads SGHNT; CDR2 reads YENEEA. The length of the CDR3 is 17 residues.

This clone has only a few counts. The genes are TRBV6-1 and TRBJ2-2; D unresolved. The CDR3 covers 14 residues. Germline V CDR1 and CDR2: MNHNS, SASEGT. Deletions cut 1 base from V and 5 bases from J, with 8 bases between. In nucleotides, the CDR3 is TGTGCCAGCAGTGAAGTGATGGGAACCGGGGAGCTGTTTTTT. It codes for CASSEVMGTGELFF.

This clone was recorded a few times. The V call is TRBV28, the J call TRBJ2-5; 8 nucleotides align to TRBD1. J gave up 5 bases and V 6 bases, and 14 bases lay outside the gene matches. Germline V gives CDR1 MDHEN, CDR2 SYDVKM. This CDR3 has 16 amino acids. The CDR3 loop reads CASSSTQGAVGETQYF. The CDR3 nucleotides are TGTGCCAGCAGCTCTACGCAGGGGGCAGTGGGGGAGACCCAGTACTTC.

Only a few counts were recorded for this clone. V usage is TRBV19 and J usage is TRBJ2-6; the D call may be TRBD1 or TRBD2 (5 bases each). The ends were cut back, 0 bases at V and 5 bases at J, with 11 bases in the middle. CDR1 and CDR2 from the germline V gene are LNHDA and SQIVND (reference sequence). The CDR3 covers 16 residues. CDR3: CASSIDTRGRANVLTF. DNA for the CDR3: TGTGCCAGTAGTATAGACACGAGGGGAAGGGCCAACGTCCTGACTTTC.

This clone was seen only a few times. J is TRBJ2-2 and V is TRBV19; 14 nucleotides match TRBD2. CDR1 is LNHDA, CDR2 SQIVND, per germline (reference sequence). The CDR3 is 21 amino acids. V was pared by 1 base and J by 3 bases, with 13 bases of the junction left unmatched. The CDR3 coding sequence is TGTGCCAGTAGTATAGGTCGCGGACTAGCGGGAGGAGTTGGGTACACCGGGGAGCTGTTTTTT. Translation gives CASSIGRGLAGGVGYTGELFF.

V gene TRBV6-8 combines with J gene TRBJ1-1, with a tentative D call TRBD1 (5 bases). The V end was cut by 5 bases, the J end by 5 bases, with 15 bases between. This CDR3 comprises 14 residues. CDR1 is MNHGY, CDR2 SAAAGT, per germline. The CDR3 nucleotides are TGTGCCAGCAGTGGTCGGTGGGGGGAGACTGAAGCTTTCTTT. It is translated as CASSGRWGETEAFF.

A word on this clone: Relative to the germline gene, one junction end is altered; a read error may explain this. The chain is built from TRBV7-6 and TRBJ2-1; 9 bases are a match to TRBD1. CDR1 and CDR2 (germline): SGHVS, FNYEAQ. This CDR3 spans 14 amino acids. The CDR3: CASSPAGTGYQQLF. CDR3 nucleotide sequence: TGTGCCAGCAGCCCAGCGGGGACAGGGTACCAGCAGCTCTTC.

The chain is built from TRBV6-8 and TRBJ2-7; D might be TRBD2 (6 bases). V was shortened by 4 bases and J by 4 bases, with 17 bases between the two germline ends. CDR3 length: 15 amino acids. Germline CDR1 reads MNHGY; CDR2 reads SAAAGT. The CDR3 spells CASSLTHPGGYEQYF. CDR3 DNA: TGTGCCAGCAGTTTAACTCATCCTGGGGGGTACGAGCAGTACTTC.

The CDR3 nucleotides read TGCAGCGTTGACGGACTAGTCGGGAGCACCTACAATGAGCAGTTCTTC. This sequence encodes CSVDGLVGSTYNEQFF. The chain links TRBV29-1 to TRBJ2-1; TRBD2 matches 7 bases. Germline V CDR1 and CDR2: SQVTM, ANQGSEA. Unmatched junction bases numbered 10, after V lost 3 bases and J lost 2 bases. The CDR3 has 16 amino acids.